What follows describes a single T cell receptor (beta chain). Antigen specificity is unknown. These data belong to a study of cytomegalovirus exposure and HLA in healthy donors. In the study overall: Sequencing of 150 million to 200 million T cells in an earlier analysis found 100 million to 140 million unique TCR beta sequences. Early released data comprised about 85 million unique TCRs from HLA-typed donors. Study-wide points: What a later analysis reportedly showed was that an Asian-associated ancestry cluster had fewer N-insertions than the approximately 670-donor mean. When a later analysis compared HLA-associated TCR beta chains with equally common others, the HLA-associated chains turned out to be more clonally expanded and to have lower generation probabilities.

Vbeta (60) and Jbeta (13) primers were used in the PCR. Clones were sequenced by immunoSEQ multiplex PCR, and TCRdb holds only the in-frame ones, with some missing. The sample holds 150,000 or so clones. The trim removed 4 bases at V and 8 bases at J, leaving 4 bases unmatched. This CDR3 has 13 amino acids. Germline V gene sequence: CDR1 SGHDN, CDR2 FVKESK. The chain has TRBV14 and TRBJ1-5; TRBD1 matches at 8 bases. Input material: PBMCs. This TCR derives from a man aged 25 to 45 in good health and CMV-seronegative. The CDR3 protein is CASSLQGAEPQHF. The CDR3 nucleotides read TGTGCCAGCAGCCTGCAGGGGGCTGAGCCCCAGCATTTT.